This TCR beta chain appears in the sequencing data of a study of T cell repertoires in cytomegalovirus infection. MiXCR was run by TCRdb on the reads, yielding one entry per CDR3 protein. The table has about 740,000 distinct CDR3 sequences, 35% seen once. The J segment lost 5 bases and the V segment lost 5 bases, leaving 13 bases of the junction unmatched. Germline CDR1 MNHNS, CDR2 SASEGT. The CDR3 extends over 16 amino acids. This clonotype was detected only a few times. Sequencing used PBMCs. This chain links TRBV6-1 with TRBJ1-1; 8 bases fit TRBD1. The receptor's source is a human donor in good health (CMV status not recorded). Some clones in this sample may be carry-over from other donors' samples. In nucleotides, the CDR3 is TGTGCCAGCAGTTTTGGTGGGGGGACAGGCGAAACTGAAGCTTTCTTT. This gives the protein CASSFGGGTGETEAFF.